This is a list of T cell receptor beta chains from one sample in a study of post-analysis software for immune sequencing data. TCRdb redid the calling of the PCR reads with MiXCR, one entry per CDR3 protein. The sample contains about 770,000 distinct CDR3 sequences, about 43% of which appear only once. Source material: blood. The source is a girl aged 10 to 17 with multiple sclerosis. Each CDR3 is given with its conserved first and last residue. The order of the fields is clone size, D gene, J gene, V gene, CDR3 DNA, CDR3 protein. The D gene is left open where the match is weak. Part of the rows lack a size; the others show once, few, many or a class for expanded clones.

NA,NA,TRBJ1-2,TRBV12-3/TRBV12-4,TGTGCCAGCTTGGGCTCGTGGGCCCCCAACTATGGCTACACCTTC,CASLGSWAPNYGYTF
NA,TRBD2,TRBJ2-3,TRBV5-1,TGCGCCAGCAGCCCGACCGGGACTAGCGACAGCCACACAGATACGCAGTATTTT,CASSPTGTSDSHTDTQYF
NA,TRBD1,TRBJ1-5,TRBV7-8,TGTGCCAGCAGTTCGGGAAGTGGACAGGGTCAGCCCCAGCATTTT,CASSSGSGQGQPQHF
NA,TRBD2,TRBJ2-1,TRBV12-3/TRBV12-4,TGTGCCAGCAGCCCTCGACTAGCGGGAAGGAATGAGCAGTTCTTC,CASSPRLAGRNEQFF
NA,NA,TRBJ2-7,TRBV6-1,TGTGCCAGCAGTGAACAGTCCTACGACGAGCAGTACTTC,CASSEQSYDEQYF
NA,NA,TRBJ2-3,TRBV12-3/TRBV12-4,TGCGCCAGCAGTTTTCGAACTAGACCACCAACGCAGTATTTT,CASSFRTRPPTQYF
NA,NA,TRBJ1-5,TRBV9,TGTGCCAGCAGCGTAGATGGGATTAGCAATCAGCCCCAGCATTTT,CASSVDGISNQPQHF
NA,TRBD1,TRBJ2-5,TRBV3-1,TGTGCCAGCGCGGACAGGGGAAAAGAGACCCAGTACTTC,CASADRGKETQYF
NA,TRBD1,TRBJ2-1,TRBV20-1,TGCAGTGCTCCCCCGGGACAGGGGTACAATGAGCAGTTCTTC,CSAPPGQGYNEQFF
NA,TRBD2,TRBJ2-4,TRBV3-1,TGTGCCAGCAGCCAACCGGGGAGGGATGAGCAGTACTTC,CASSQPGRDEQYF
NA,TRBD2,TRBJ2-7,TRBV12-3/TRBV12-4,TGTGCCAGCAGTCCAAGGACTAGCGGGAGTCGCGAGCAGTACTTC,CASSPRTSGSREQYF
few,NA,TRBJ1-6,TRBV12-3/TRBV12-4,TGTGCCAGCAGTTTGGACAGCGGAAATTCACCCCTCCACTTT,CASSLDSGNSPLHF
NA,NA,TRBJ2-1,TRBV12-3/TRBV12-4,TGTGCCAGCAGTTTCGGCCCGAGTCTCGCGGACGAGCAGTTCTTC,CASSFGPSLADEQFF
few,TRBD2,TRBJ2-3,TRBV11-3,TGTGCCAGCAGCTTCGGGAAAAGCGGGAGTACTGATACGCAGTATTTT,CASSFGKSGSTDTQYF
NA,NA,TRBJ2-7,TRBV20-1,TGCAGTGCTAGAGGCCTCGTGGTAAGCTCCTACGAGCAGTACTTC,CSARGLVVSSYEQYF
NA,NA,TRBJ2-7,TRBV7-2,TGTGCCAGCAGCTTAACTTGGGGATCCCTCTACGAGCAGTACTTC,CASSLTWGSLYEQYF
few,NA,TRBJ2-3,TRBV20-1,TGCAGTGCTAGAGGAACGGGTACGCAGTATTTT,CSARGTGTQYF
NA,TRBD1,TRBJ1-2,TRBV6-2/TRBV6-3,TGTGCCAGCAGTTACTTACAGGGGACTGATGGTTACACCTTC,CASSYLQGTDGYTF
NA,TRBD1,TRBJ2-7,TRBV12-3/TRBV12-4,TGTGCCAGCAGTTTAGGGGACAGGGACGAGCAGTACTTC,CASSLGDRDEQYF
NA,NA,TRBJ2-5,TRBV12-3/TRBV12-4,TGTGCCAGCAGTCCCTCCCTTGGGGGTGGACAAGAGACCCAGTACTTC,CASSPSLGGGQETQYF
NA,TRBD2,TRBJ2-1,TRBV20-1,TGCAGTGCTAGAGAGGCGGGAGGGTCCTCCTACAATGAGCAGTTCTTC,CSAREAGGSSYNEQFF
few,NA,TRBJ2-5,TRBV28,TGTGCCAGCAACTCCGGGACCATTATTCAAGAGACCCAGTACTTC,CASNSGTIIQETQYF
NA,NA,TRBJ2-3,TRBV5-1,TGCGCCAGCAGCCAGCGGAGAGATGGAGTAGATACGCAGTATTTT,CASSQRRDGVDTQYF
NA,TRBD1,TRBJ2-7,TRBV27,TGTGCCAGCACCCGACAGGGACAGGGGGGCTACGAGCAGTACTTC,CASTRQGQGGYEQYF
NA,TRBD2,TRBJ2-1,TRBV12-3/TRBV12-4,TGTGCCAGCAACGTAGCGGGAGTGGAGGGTGAGCAGTTCTTC,CASNVAGVEGEQFF
NA,NA,TRBJ1-2,TRBV5-1,TGCGCCAGCAGCCCCGACCCCGGTGGCTACACCTTC,CASSPDPGGYTF
few,TRBD2,TRBJ2-5,TRBV20-1,TGCAGTGCTAGCGTGGGACTAGCAGGTGGGACCCAGTACTTC,CSASVGLAGGTQYF
few,NA,TRBJ2-5,TRBV15,TGTGCCACCAGCAGAGATTTAGTCAGGGGGGCAGAGACCCAGTACTTC,CATSRDLVRGAETQYF
once,NA,TRBJ2-1,TRBV5-5,TGTGCCAGCAGCCCCCTTAGCGTGCTTGGCAATGAGCAGTTCTTC,CASSPLSVLGNEQFF
once,NA,TRBJ2-1,TRBV12-3/TRBV12-4,TGTGCCAGCAGCGAACAGGGCGTATACAATGAGCAGTTCTTC,CASSEQGVYNEQFF
NA,NA,TRBJ2-7,TRBV24-1,TGTGCCACCAGTGATGCCGAGGGTGCAAACGAGCAGTACTTC,CATSDAEGANEQYF
NA,TRBD2,TRBJ2-7,TRBV12-3/TRBV12-4,TGTGCCAGCAGTTTAGGGCCTAGCGGGACCTACGAGCAGTACTTC,CASSLGPSGTYEQYF
NA,TRBD2,TRBJ2-5,TRBV7-9,TGTGCCAGCAGCTCTACCGGACTAGCGGGAGGGCTAGGGGCAGAGACCCAGTACTTC,CASSSTGLAGGLGAETQYF